This T cell receptor (beta chain) was sequenced for a study of Ad26.COV2.S vaccination and SARS-CoV-2 variants. Study summary: The donor participated in the COV1001 trial, in its Ad26.COV2.S arm.

Germline-derived CDR1 and CDR2 are MNHEY and SMNVEV (reference sequence). V lost 2 bases and J lost 6, with 10 bases in between. This CDR3 region has 13 residues. Concerning this clone: Its target is not known.

Treatment given: 15 to 20 received Ad26.COV2.S at low or high dose, single or two shots; about 5 received placebo; per-sample allocation not given. Sampling occurred on day 63 after the first vaccine or placebo injection. The sample came from a Boston adult aged 18-55 years. Study findings and constraints: Non-spike TCR breadth showed similarity between vaccine and placebo recipients. A substantial breadth of spike-specific CD8+ and CD4+ T cell responses after vaccination has been reported.

The repertoire was sequenced with immunoSEQ multiplex PCR; TCRdb's copy has only in-frame clones and lacks some. Among approximately 460,000 clones listed, nearly 90% were seen once. The receptor was isolated from a person between 18 and 60 years old who received the Ad26.COV2.S COVID-19 vaccine or a placebo. The chain combines TRBV27 with TRBJ1-2; D is possibly TRBD1 (5 bases). The sequencing used peripheral blood, collected in a trial of Ad26.COV2.S vaccine versus placebo. CDR3 in amino acids: CASSLPGQNGYTF. The CDR3 DNA reads TGTGCCAGCAGTTTACCGGGGCAGAATGGCTACACCTTC.